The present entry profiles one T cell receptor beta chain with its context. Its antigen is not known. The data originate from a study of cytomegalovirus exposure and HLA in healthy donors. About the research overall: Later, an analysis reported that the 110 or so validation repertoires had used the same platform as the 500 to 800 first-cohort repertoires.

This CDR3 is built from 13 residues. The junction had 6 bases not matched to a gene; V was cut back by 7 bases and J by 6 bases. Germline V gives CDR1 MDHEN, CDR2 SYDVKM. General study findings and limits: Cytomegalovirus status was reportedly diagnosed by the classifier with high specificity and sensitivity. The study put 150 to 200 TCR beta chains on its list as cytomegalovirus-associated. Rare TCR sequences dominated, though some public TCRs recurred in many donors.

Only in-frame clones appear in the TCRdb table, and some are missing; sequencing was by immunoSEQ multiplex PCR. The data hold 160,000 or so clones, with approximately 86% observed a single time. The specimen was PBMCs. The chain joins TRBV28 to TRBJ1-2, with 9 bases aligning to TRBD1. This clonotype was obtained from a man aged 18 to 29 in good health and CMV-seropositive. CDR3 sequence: CASTLRTGDGYTF. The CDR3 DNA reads TGTGCCAGCACCCTTCGGACAGGGGATGGCTACACCTTC.